A selection of T cell receptor beta chains follows, all from one sample in a study of a mutant IDH1 vaccine in newly diagnosed glioma. The protocol was immunoSEQ multiplex PCR, while the TCRdb copy is restricted to in-frame clones and leaves out a portion. The sample consists of 100,000 to 150,000 clones, around 80% of them appearing once. These receptors have no known antigen. The sample consisted of PBMCs, taken from a glioma patient whose treatment included an IDH1 peptide vaccine. The source of these receptors is a middle-aged man with glioma. Both conserved end residues are part of each CDR3. Each record gives: D gene, V gene, clone size, J gene, CDR3 DNA, CDR3 protein. A D gene is named only where the DNA matches it firmly. For some rows the clone size is stated as once, few or many, or as a class when expanded; others skip it.

D gene: .
V gene: TRBV5-4
clone size: .
J gene: TRBJ2-3
CDR3 DNA: TGTGCCAGCAGCCTGGGAACACTTCCGCAGTATTTT
CDR3 protein: CASSLGTLPQYF

D gene: .
V gene: TRBV19
clone size: few
J gene: TRBJ1-1
CDR3 DNA: TGTGCCAGTAGCCCGACTCTGAACACTGAAGCTTTCTTT
CDR3 protein: CASSPTLNTEAFF

D gene: TRBD2
V gene: TRBV19
clone size: .
J gene: TRBJ2-5
CDR3 DNA: TGTGCCAGTAGTCCCTGGACTAGCGGGATCCGGGAGACCCAGTACTTC
CDR3 protein: CASSPWTSGIRETQYF

D gene: TRBD2
V gene: TRBV2
clone size: .
J gene: TRBJ2-7
CDR3 DNA: TGTGCCAGCAGTGAAGTGGGAGGGAACTACGAGCAGTACTTC
CDR3 protein: CASSEVGGNYEQYF

D gene: TRBD2
V gene: TRBV9
clone size: .
J gene: TRBJ2-7
CDR3 DNA: TGTGCCAGCAGTCAGGTTAGCGGGGGAATATACGAGCAGTACTTC
CDR3 protein: CASSQVSGGIYEQYF

D gene: TRBD2
V gene: TRBV25-1
clone size: .
J gene: TRBJ2-2
CDR3 DNA: TGTGCCAGCAGTGAGCCCGGGAGGGGGAGCGGGGAGCTGTTTTTT
CDR3 protein: CASSEPGRGSGELFF

D gene: .
V gene: TRBV4-2
clone size: .
J gene: TRBJ2-2
CDR3 DNA: TGTGCCAGCAGCCAAGGGGATTCGAACACCGGGGAGCTGTTTTTT
CDR3 protein: CASSQGDSNTGELFF

D gene: TRBD1
V gene: TRBV18
clone size: .
J gene: TRBJ1-1
CDR3 DNA: TGTGCCAGCTCAAATAGGACAGGGGGCGGTACTGAAGCTTTCTTT
CDR3 protein: CASSNRTGGGTEAFF

D gene: TRBD1
V gene: TRBV30
clone size: .
J gene: TRBJ1-6
CDR3 DNA: TGTGCCTGGAGTAAGATAACAGGGGGTAATTCACCCCTCCACTTT
CDR3 protein: CAWSKITGGNSPLHF

D gene: TRBD2
V gene: TRBV6-5
clone size: .
J gene: TRBJ2-1
CDR3 DNA: TGTGCCAGCAGTTACGTGACTAGCGGTTACAATGAGCAGTTCTTC
CDR3 protein: CASSYVTSGYNEQFF

D gene: TRBD1
V gene: TRBV7-8
clone size: .
J gene: TRBJ1-4
CDR3 DNA: TGTGCCAGCAGCCCAGGGGGGGGGCTCGAAGAAAAACTGTTTTTT
CDR3 protein: CASSPGGGLEEKLFF

D gene: .
V gene: TRBV10-3
clone size: .
J gene: TRBJ1-2
CDR3 DNA: TGTGCCATCAGTGAGCGGTGGGGCTACACCTTC
CDR3 protein: CAISERWGYTF

D gene: .
V gene: TRBV18
clone size: .
J gene: TRBJ1-1
CDR3 DNA: TGTGCCAGCTCACTACAACAGGGGAACACTGAAGCTTTCTTT
CDR3 protein: CASSLQQGNTEAFF

D gene: TRBD1
V gene: TRBV19
clone size: .
J gene: TRBJ1-5
CDR3 DNA: TGTGCCAGTGCGGATACAGGGGGCAGGCAGCCCCAGCATTTT
CDR3 protein: CASADTGGRQPQHF

D gene: TRBD1
V gene: TRBV30
clone size: .
J gene: TRBJ1-2
CDR3 DNA: TGTGCCTGGACCCCCGGGACAGGGAGCTATGGCTACACCTTC
CDR3 protein: CAWTPGTGSYGYTF

D gene: .
V gene: TRBV18
clone size: .
J gene: TRBJ1-3
CDR3 DNA: TGTGCCAGCTCAGACTGGACAAGCACTGGAAACACCATATATTTT
CDR3 protein: CASSDWTSTGNTIYF

D gene: .
V gene: TRBV20-1
clone size: .
J gene: TRBJ2-3
CDR3 DNA: TGCAGTGCTATTCTGGATACGCAGTATTTT
CDR3 protein: CSAILDTQYF

D gene: TRBD2
V gene: TRBV7-9
clone size: .
J gene: TRBJ2-3
CDR3 DNA: TGTGCCAGCAGCCTGGTAGCGGGGGTCACAGATACGCAGTATTTT
CDR3 protein: CASSLVAGVTDTQYF

D gene: .
V gene: TRBV27
clone size: .
J gene: TRBJ1-2
CDR3 DNA: TGTGCCAGCAGCCACGGACAGCCCTATGGCTACACCTTC
CDR3 protein: CASSHGQPYGYTF

D gene: .
V gene: TRBV7-2
clone size: .
J gene: TRBJ1-2
CDR3 DNA: TGTGCCAGCAGCTTAAACCGGGGTGGGTCCTATGGCTACACCTTC
CDR3 protein: CASSLNRGGSYGYTF

D gene: .
V gene: TRBV7-2
clone size: many
J gene: TRBJ1-4
CDR3 DNA: TGTGCCAGCAGCCGGGGCCTTAATGAAAAACTGTTTTTT
CDR3 protein: CASSRGLNEKLFF

D gene: TRBD2
V gene: TRBV28
clone size: .
J gene: TRBJ2-3
CDR3 DNA: TGTGCCAGCCTACCTCTAGCGGGGGGCACAGATACGCAGTATTTT
CDR3 protein: CASLPLAGGTDTQYF

D gene: .
V gene: TRBV7-9
clone size: few
J gene: TRBJ1-5
CDR3 DNA: TGTGCCAGCAGCTTAGTTTCAACCGCCAGCAATCAGCCCCAGCATTTT
CDR3 protein: CASSLVSTASNQPQHF

D gene: .
V gene: TRBV28
clone size: .
J gene: TRBJ2-4
CDR3 DNA: TGTGCCAGCGGACGGAAAAACATTCAGTACTTC
CDR3 protein: CASGRKNIQYF

D gene: TRBD2
V gene: TRBV7-9
clone size: .
J gene: TRBJ2-5
CDR3 DNA: TGTGCCAGCAGCTCCCCGACTAGCGGGAGTCAAGAGACCCAGTACTTC
CDR3 protein: CASSSPTSGSQETQYF

D gene: .
V gene: TRBV25-1
clone size: .
J gene: TRBJ2-7
CDR3 DNA: TGTGCCAGCAGGATCTCCTACGAGCAGTACTTC
CDR3 protein: CASRISYEQYF

D gene: TRBD1
V gene: TRBV5-1
clone size: .
J gene: TRBJ2-3
CDR3 DNA: TGCGCCAGCAGCTTGGGGACAGGGGGCAGACCAGATACGCAGTATTTT
CDR3 protein: CASSLGTGGRPDTQYF

D gene: TRBD1
V gene: TRBV11-2
clone size: .
J gene: TRBJ2-7
CDR3 DNA: TGTGCCAGCAGCTCGGACAGGGGAGCGCAGTACTTC
CDR3 protein: CASSSDRGAQYF

D gene: TRBD2
V gene: TRBV11-3
clone size: .
J gene: TRBJ2-2
CDR3 DNA: TGTGCCAGCAGCCCGACGGGACTAGCGACGAACACCGGGGAGCTGTTTTTT
CDR3 protein: CASSPTGLATNTGELFF

D gene: .
V gene: TRBV7-2
clone size: .
J gene: TRBJ1-2
CDR3 DNA: TGTGCCAGCAGCTTCCGGGTCGGGTATGGCTACACCTTC
CDR3 protein: CASSFRVGYGYTF

D gene: TRBD1
V gene: TRBV28
clone size: .
J gene: TRBJ1-5
CDR3 DNA: TGTGCCAGCAGTTACGGACAGGATAGACAGCCCCAGCATTTT
CDR3 protein: CASSYGQDRQPQHF

D gene: TRBD1
V gene: TRBV19
clone size: .
J gene: TRBJ1-2
CDR3 DNA: TGTGCCAGTAGTAATGGAATGGGACAGACCTATGGCTACACCTTC
CDR3 protein: CASSNGMGQTYGYTF

D gene: .
V gene: TRBV6-5
clone size: .
J gene: TRBJ1-1
CDR3 DNA: TGTGCCAGCAGCCGGAAAGGCTGGGGGGGCACTGAAGCTTTCTTT
CDR3 protein: CASSRKGWGGTEAFF

D gene: TRBD2
V gene: TRBV19
clone size: .
J gene: TRBJ2-7
CDR3 DNA: TGTGCCAGTAGTAATGGACTAGCAGGGGAGCAGTACTTC
CDR3 protein: CASSNGLAGEQYF

D gene: TRBD2
V gene: TRBV18
clone size: .
J gene: TRBJ2-1
CDR3 DNA: TGTGCCAGCTCGTCCGGGACTAGCGGCCTCAATGAGCAGTTCTTC
CDR3 protein: CASSSGTSGLNEQFF

D gene: .
V gene: TRBV15
clone size: .
J gene: TRBJ2-7
CDR3 DNA: TGTGCCACCAGCGGATCTAGGAACTACGAGCAGTACTTC
CDR3 protein: CATSGSRNYEQYF

D gene: .
V gene: TRBV7-7
clone size: .
J gene: TRBJ1-1
CDR3 DNA: TGTGCTAGCAGCCCCCCGGAAAAGGGTGAAGCTTTCTTT
CDR3 protein: CASSPPEKGEAFF

D gene: TRBD1
V gene: TRBV4-3
clone size: .
J gene: TRBJ1-2
CDR3 DNA: TGCGCCAGCAGCCAAGCGGGACAGCGGGTCCCCTATGGCTACACCTTC
CDR3 protein: CASSQAGQRVPYGYTF

D gene: .
V gene: TRBV29-1
clone size: .
J gene: TRBJ2-3
CDR3 DNA: TGCAGCGTTCTAGGGCTAGCGTCGTCCGGGCGTACCACAGATACGCAGTATTTT
CDR3 protein: CSVLGLASSGRTTDTQYF

D gene: TRBD2
V gene: TRBV4-3
clone size: once
J gene: TRBJ2-1
CDR3 DNA: TGCGCCAGCAGCCCGCGCGGGGGGGCTATCTACAATGAGCAGTTCTTC
CDR3 protein: CASSPRGGAIYNEQFF

D gene: TRBD1
V gene: TRBV5-1
clone size: few
J gene: TRBJ1-1
CDR3 DNA: TGCGCCAGCAGCCCCTGGACAGGGATATTGAACACTGAAGCTTTCTTT
CDR3 protein: CASSPWTGILNTEAFF

D gene: TRBD1
V gene: TRBV5-4
clone size: few
J gene: TRBJ2-2
CDR3 DNA: TGTGCCAGCAGCTTCTTAAAAGGGACAGGGGACACCGGGGAGCTGTTTTTT
CDR3 protein: CASSFLKGTGDTGELFF

D gene: TRBD1
V gene: TRBV7-2
clone size: .
J gene: TRBJ2-7
CDR3 DNA: TGTGCCAGCAGTCCAACCCCCCCGGGACAGGGGGCCTACGAGCAGTACTTC
CDR3 protein: CASSPTPPGQGAYEQYF

D gene: TRBD1
V gene: TRBV7-9
clone size: once
J gene: TRBJ2-3
CDR3 DNA: TGTGCCAGCAGCGCAAAGGGGACAGGGGGCAGAAAGTCAGATACGCAGTATTTT
CDR3 protein: CASSAKGTGGRKSDTQYF

D gene: TRBD2
V gene: TRBV18
clone size: .
J gene: TRBJ2-5
CDR3 DNA: TGTGCCAGCTCACCGCTCCAGGGGACTAGCAGGGGAGAGACCCAGTACTTC
CDR3 protein: CASSPLQGTSRGETQYF

D gene: .
V gene: TRBV11-2
clone size: .
J gene: TRBJ2-7
CDR3 DNA: TGTGCCAGCAGCTTAGTTCGGGGGGCGCGATACGAGCAGTACTTC
CDR3 protein: CASSLVRGARYEQYF

D gene: TRBD2
V gene: TRBV5-1
clone size: .
J gene: TRBJ2-7
CDR3 DNA: TGCGCCAGCAGCGTTAGCGGGAGAGGGTCCTACGAGCAGTACTTC
CDR3 protein: CASSVSGRGSYEQYF

D gene: .
V gene: TRBV4-1
clone size: .
J gene: TRBJ2-7
CDR3 DNA: TGCGCCAGCAGCCAAGTACGTAGCGTCTCCTACGAGCAGTACTTC
CDR3 protein: CASSQVRSVSYEQYF

D gene: TRBD1
V gene: TRBV30
clone size: .
J gene: TRBJ1-1
CDR3 DNA: TGTGCCTGGAGTGTTGTGATAGGACAGGGGAGAGCTTTCTTT
CDR3 protein: CAWSVVIGQGRAFF

D gene: .
V gene: TRBV4-3
clone size: .
J gene: TRBJ2-7
CDR3 DNA: TGCGCCAGCAGCCAAGAGGGCGGGTCCTCCTACGAGCAGTACTTC
CDR3 protein: CASSQEGGSSYEQYF

D gene: .
V gene: TRBV5-6
clone size: .
J gene: TRBJ2-7
CDR3 DNA: TGTGCCAGCAGCCCTGTGCCAGGGGAATACGAGCAGTACTTC
CDR3 protein: CASSPVPGEYEQYF

D gene: .
V gene: TRBV5-1
clone size: .
J gene: TRBJ2-1
CDR3 DNA: TGCGCCAGCAGCTTGGACGGTAAAAAGGGTGATGAGCAGTTCTTC
CDR3 protein: CASSLDGKKGDEQFF